The rows below give T cell receptor beta chains drawn from one sample of a study of cytomegalovirus exposure and HLA in healthy donors. The table came from immunoSEQ multiplex PCR; TCRdb's copy has only in-frame clones and leaves some out. The table records some 140,000 clones, 70% to 80% of them present only once. Sequencing used PBMCs. Receptors were obtained from a woman aged 40 to 50 in good health and CMV-seronegative. The CDR3 runs from the conserved cysteine through the conserved F or W. Fields, in order: V gene, J gene, clone size, D gene, CDR3 DNA, CDR3 protein. A D gene is named only where the DNA matches it firmly. The size field is filled for only some rows; it gives once, few, many or a size class.

>TRBV5-6|TRBJ1-2|once|NA
TGTGCCAGCAGCCTGGTCAGGGAGGACGGCTACACCTTC
CASSLVREDGYTF
>TRBV5-6|TRBJ1-6|NA|TRBD1
TGTGCCAGCAGCCCCGACAGGGCCTCTTCACCCCTCCACTTT
CASSPDRASSPLHF
>TRBV5-4|TRBJ1-3|few|TRBD1
TGTGCCAGCAGCCACGACAGGGGGCACCGAGACACCATATATTTT
CASSHDRGHRDTIYF
>TRBV7-6|TRBJ1-1|NA|NA
TGTGCCAGCAGCTTAGCCTCGGGTGGGAGGTCTGAAGCTTTCTTT
CASSLASGGRSEAFF
>TRBV2|TRBJ1-6|NA|TRBD1
TGTGCCAGCAGAATTCGGACAGGGGCAACTAGTTCACCCCTCCACTTT
CASRIRTGATSSPLHF
>TRBV7-9|TRBJ2-7|NA|NA
TGTGCCAGCAGCCTAGAGCCTGGAGGCGAGCAGTACTTC
CASSLEPGGEQYF
>TRBV27|TRBJ1-1|few|NA
TGTGCCAGCAGTCCAGGGGTTGTGCACACTGAAGCTTTCTTT
CASSPGVVHTEAFF
>TRBV5-5|TRBJ1-4|NA|TRBD1
TGTGCCAGCAGCTTGCTCCTGGGACAGGGGGATGAAAAACTGTTTTTT
CASSLLLGQGDEKLFF
>TRBV29-1|TRBJ2-5|few|TRBD1
TGCAGCGTTAAAGACAGGGAAGAGACCCAGTACTTC
CSVKDREETQYF
>TRBV12-5|TRBJ1-6|NA|NA
TGTGCTAGTGGTCCCCTAAGAGGTAATTCACCCCTCCACTTT
CASGPLRGNSPLHF
>TRBV5-1|TRBJ2-3|NA|NA
TGCGCCAGCAGGGACTCGTTCACAGATACGCAGTATTTT
CASRDSFTDTQYF
>TRBV5-4|TRBJ2-3|NA|TRBD2
TGTGCCAGCAGACGGACTAGCGGGAGGATGGATACGCAGTATTTT
CASRRTSGRMDTQYF
>TRBV19|TRBJ2-7|NA|NA
TGTGCCAGTAGTATAGGGGCAGGCCGCTACGAGCAGTACTTC
CASSIGAGRYEQYF
>TRBV30|TRBJ2-2|few|NA
TGTGCCTGGAGGCACCAGACTTCAAGTCGACTCGGGGAGCTGTTTTTT
CAWRHQTSSRLGELFF
>TRBV6-1|TRBJ2-7|NA|NA
TGTGCCAGCGGGACTTTCTCCTACGAGCAGTACTTC
CASGTFSYEQYF
>TRBV5-4|TRBJ2-1|NA|NA
TGTGCCAGCAGCTTCGACGGGAGAAGTAATGAGCAGTTCTTC
CASSFDGRSNEQFF
>TRBV9|TRBJ2-7|NA|TRBD2
TGTGCCAGCAGCGTAGGGGCTAGCGGGACCTCCTACGAGCAGTACTTC
CASSVGASGTSYEQYF
>TRBV28|TRBJ2-5|NA|NA
TGTGCCAGCAGTTTACCCACAGTCCAAGAGACCCAGTACTTC
CASSLPTVQETQYF
>TRBV6-5|TRBJ1-1|few|NA
TGTGCCAGCAGTTATGACGGGAGGAACACTGAAGCTTTCTTT
CASSYDGRNTEAFF
>TRBV4-1|TRBJ2-3|NA|TRBD2
TGCGCCAGCAGCCAAGACGAGCTAGCGGGCCTCACAGATACGCAGTATTTT
CASSQDELAGLTDTQYF
>TRBV11-3|TRBJ1-2|NA|TRBD1
TGTGCCAGCAGCCCCGGTCAGGCAGGGGGCCCTGGCTACACCTTC
CASSPGQAGGPGYTF
>TRBV20-1|TRBJ1-1|NA|NA
TGCAGTGCTCCACGACTGGGGGGAGCTTTCTTT
CSAPRLGGAFF
>TRBV6-5|TRBJ1-2|NA|NA
TGTGCCAGCAGTTATGACCCAGGCCCCTATGGCTACACCTTC
CASSYDPGPYGYTF
>TRBV6-5|TRBJ1-1|NA|NA
TGTGCCAGCATGAAGGGGGTAGCCTACACTGAAGCTTTCTTT
CASMKGVAYTEAFF
>TRBV5-4|TRBJ2-3|NA|TRBD2
TGTGCCAGCAGCTCCCCCCAGCGGGGGGCTCAAGATACGCAGTATTTT
CASSSPQRGAQDTQYF
>TRBV19|TRBJ1-1|NA|TRBD1
TGTGCCAGCGATTCATCTCAGGGGGCCGGCACTGAAGCTTTCTTT
CASDSSQGAGTEAFF
>TRBV27|TRBJ1-5|once|TRBD1
TGTGCCAGCAGTTTGTGGACAGGGGATCAGCCCCAGCATTTT
CASSLWTGDQPQHF
>TRBV4-1|TRBJ1-1|NA|NA
TGCGCCAGCAGCTACCTTGGGAAGGCCTCGGGGGCTTTCTTT
CASSYLGKASGAFF
>TRBV6-1|TRBJ2-3|once|TRBD2
TGTGCCAGCAGTGCGTCTAGCGGGGCCCACACAGATACGCAGTATTTT
CASSASSGAHTDTQYF
>TRBV6-5|TRBJ2-2|NA|NA
TGTGCCAGCAGTCGGAGGACCGGGGAGCTGTTTTTT
CASSRRTGELFF
>TRBV2|TRBJ2-7|NA|NA
TGTGCCAGCAGCCCACCCTTTATGACAGGCTACGAGCAGTACTTC
CASSPPFMTGYEQYF
>TRBV19|TRBJ2-7|once|NA
TGTGCCAGTAGTTCCCATAGCCCAACAAGCTCCTACGAGCAGTACTTC
CASSSHSPTSSYEQYF